This T cell receptor (beta chain) emerged from a study of T cell repertoires in cytomegalovirus infection. Broader study findings: Summed public TCR beta family frequency identified CMV carriers bearing the relevant HLA. HLA-C-restricted CMV-specific TCR beta clonotypes prevailed in the ex vivo response.

As to this clonotype: The antigen remains unidentified.

V dropped 6 bases and J dropped 3; count of bases not matched to a gene: 5. From germline, CDR1 is SEHNR and CDR2 FQNEAQ (reference sequence). The CDR3 sequence is 15 residues long. TCRdb processed the reads anew with MiXCR; each CDR3 protein has one entry. This repertoire shows 570,000 or so distinct CDR3 sequences, around two fifths found once; its top ten account for about half. The starting material was cultured PBMCs, obtained from culture after CMV antigen stimulation. The chain recombines TRBV7-9 with TRBJ2-3; 11 positions agree with TRBD2. The TCR was taken from a human donor in good health (CMV status not recorded). Some clones in this sample may be carry-over from other donors' samples. CDR3 DNA sequence: TGTGCCAGCAGACCGACTAGCGGGGATACAGATACGCAGTATTTT. It translates to CASRPTSGDTDTQYF.